The 13 T cell receptor beta chains in this list originate from one sample, sequenced in a study of blood T cell repertoires in COVID-19. Repertoires were generated with immunoSEQ multiplex PCR, while TCRdb's copy carries only in-frame clones and drops some. The sample contains around 190,000 clones, 83% of which appear only once. The sample taken for sequencing was peripheral blood. These TCRs come from a human donor in a cohort sampled during active COVID-19.

The chain recombines TRBV10-2 with TRBJ1-1; D not resolved. The CDR3 extends over 11 amino acids. Trimming took 6 bases from V and 3 from J, leaving 5 bases between them. Looked up from germline, CDR1 is WSHSY and CDR2 is SAAADI. CDR3 loop: CASRRDTEAFF. The CDR3 DNA sequence: TGCGCCAGCAGAAGAGACACTGAAGCTTTCTTT.

V and J are TRBV6-5 and TRBJ1-6, with TRBD1 matching over 7 bases. Germline assignment: CDR1 MNHEY and CDR2 SVGAGI. The CDR3 loop spans 15 amino acids. V lost 2 bases to trimming and J lost 7 bases; unmatched junction nucleotides: 5. CDR3 coding DNA: TGTGCCAGCAGTTACGGGGGACAGCCCAATTCACCCCTCCACTTT. This translates into CASSYGGQPNSPLHF.

The V call is TRBV18, the J call TRBJ2-7, with 11 bases aligning to TRBD2. V gave up 3 bases and J gave up 0 bases; unmatched junction bases: 10. Germline values: CDR1 KGHSH, CDR2 LQKENI. The CDR3 runs 18 residues. DNA of the CDR3: TGTGCCAGCTCACCGAGACTAGCGGGACTGGGGAGCTCCTACGAGCAGTACTTC. Translation gives CASSPRLAGLGSSYEQYF.

This sequence joins TRBV2 and TRBJ2-2; weak D call: TRBD2 (6 bases). V was trimmed by 1 base and J by 7 bases, leaving 10 bases between them. The CDR3 is made up of 14 amino acids. The germline V gene encodes CDR1 SNHLY and CDR2 FYNNEI. CDR3 region: CASSEGQGGGELFF. The CDR3 region has the DNA TGTGCCAGCAGTGAAGGCCAGGGAGGCGGGGAGCTGTTTTTT.

In this sample, this clone turned up once. The chain recombines TRBV19 with TRBJ2-5; the D gene is possibly TRBD2 (6 bases). The CDR3 spans 16 residues. V lost 6 bases, J lost 5 bases, and 22 bases lay in between. CDR1 and CDR2 from the germline V gene are LNHDA and SQIVND (reference sequence). The CDR3 DNA is TGTGCCAGTAGATGGTCGGGGGTCGGAGTAAAGGAGACCCAGTACTTC. It encodes CASRWSGVGVKETQYF.

V gene TRBV7-2 combines with J gene TRBJ2-7; 10 nucleotides align to TRBD1. Germline CDR1 is SGHTA and CDR2 is FQGNSA. The CDR3 consists of 14 residues. V was pared by 4 bases and J by 5 bases, with 5 bases of the junction left unmatched. In DNA form, the CDR3 reads TGTGCCAGCAGCTCCCCGGGACAGGGGAACGAGCAGTACTTC. Residues: CASSSPGQGNEQYF.

The J gene is TRBJ1-1, the V gene TRBV10-2, with D perhaps matching TRBD1 (5 bases). The V end was cut by 6 bases, the J end by 10 bases, with 18 bases between. This CDR3 is 13 amino acids long. The V gene's germline CDR1 is WSHSY and CDR2 SAAADI. The CDR3 DNA sequence: TGCGCCAGCAGGACAGAGGTGCGGGGAAGAGCTTTCTTT. Amino acids: CASRTEVRGRAFF.

The genes are TRBV6-2 or TRBV6-3 and TRBJ2-5, with 10 bases identical to TRBD2. J was trimmed by 5 bases and V by 2 bases; bases with no gene match: 8. Germline CDR1 reads MNHEY; CDR2 reads SVGEGT. The CDR3 has 16 residues. The CDR3 sequence is CASSYPLAGVEETQYF. CDR3 nucleotide sequence: TGTGCCAGCAGTTACCCCCTAGCGGGAGTCGAGGAGACCCAGTACTTC.

This chain joins TRBV7-8 and TRBJ2-7; 7 positions agree with TRBD1. The V gene end was trimmed by 5 bases and the J gene end by 1 base; junction bases not matched to a gene: 8. Germline-derived CDR1 and CDR2 are SGHVS and FQNEAQ. This CDR3 is 15 amino acids long. The CDR3 spells CASSVRQGPSYEQYF. CDR3 sequence (DNA): TGTGCCAGCAGCGTCCGACAGGGACCATCCTACGAGCAGTACTTC.

The rearrangement joins TRBV30 to TRBJ2-5, with unresolved D. The CDR3 is made up of 11 amino acids. The V gene's germline CDR1 is GTSNPN and CDR2 SVGIG (reference sequence). Trimming removed 4 bases from V and 3 bases from J, with 6 bases in between. The CDR3 DNA follows: TGTGCCTGGAAGACTGAAGAGACCCAGTACTTC. This sequence encodes CAWKTEETQYF.

The rearrangement links TRBV4-1 to TRBJ2-6, with D possibly being TRBD1 (6 bases). The V end was cut by 3 bases, the J end by 7 bases, with 13 bases between. Germline CDR1 MGHRA, CDR2 YSYEKL. The CDR3 has 15 amino acids. The chain's CDR3 is CASSQGAVDANVLTF. For the CDR3, the DNA is TGCGCCAGCAGCCAGGGGGCGGTTGACGCCAACGTCCTGACTTTC.

The V call is TRBV27, the J call TRBJ1-5; TRBD1 agrees at 7 bases. The germline CDR1 and CDR2 sequences are MNHEY and SMNVEV (reference sequence). V gave up 4 bases and J gave up 5 bases; unmatched junction bases: 5. This CDR3 region has 14 residues. As DNA, the CDR3 is TGTGCCAGCAGTTACAGGGGAGGTGATCAGCCCCAGCATTTT. The encoded protein is CASSYRGGDQPQHF.

The chain couples TRBV4-3 to TRBJ1-2, with 10 nucleotides matching TRBD1. Germline V CDR1 and CDR2: LGHNA, YSLEER. This CDR3 is built from 15 residues. V gave up 1 base and J gave up 7 bases; unmatched junction bases: 6. The CDR3 bases are TGCGCCAGCAGCCAAGGGGGACAGGGGAAGTCTGGCTACACCTTC. Encoded protein: CASSQGGQGKSGYTF.